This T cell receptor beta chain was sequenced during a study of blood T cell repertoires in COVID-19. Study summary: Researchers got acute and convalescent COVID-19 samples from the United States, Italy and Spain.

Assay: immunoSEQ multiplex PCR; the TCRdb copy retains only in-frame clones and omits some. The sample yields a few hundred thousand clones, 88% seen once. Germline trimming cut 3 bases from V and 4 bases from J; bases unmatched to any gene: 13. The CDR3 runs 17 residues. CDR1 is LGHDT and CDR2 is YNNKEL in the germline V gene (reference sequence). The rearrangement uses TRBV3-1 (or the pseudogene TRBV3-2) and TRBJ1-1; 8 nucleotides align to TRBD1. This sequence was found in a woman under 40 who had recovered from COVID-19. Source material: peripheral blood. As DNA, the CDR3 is TGTGCCAGCAGCCAGTTAGACAGGGGATCGTGGGGCACTGAAGCTTTCTTT. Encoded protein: CASSQLDRGSWGTEAFF.